This T cell receptor (beta chain) was sequenced for a study of blood T cells in healthy people across ages. Study-wide results and limits: Among long-lived donors, naive CD4+ cells were more numerous and diversity higher than in aged donors.

Through a sample-barcoded 5' primer and a J-beta primer mix, a second PCR was run for about 7 to 12 cycles. TCRdb reprocessed the 5' RACE reads via MiXCR and lists one record per CDR3 protein. The sample has roughly 2 million distinct CDR3 sequences; about 50% are singletons. Comment on this clonotype: Its target is unknown.

The CDR3 runs to 13 residues. CDR1 is SGHTA, CDR2 FQGNSA, per germline. V lost 5 bases to trimming and J lost 7 bases, with 14 bases between them. The clonotype was recovered from a woman in her forties in good health. The sequenced sample was blood. This chain links TRBV7-2 with TRBJ2-5; D may be TRBD2 (6 bases). The CDR3 spells CASSTRDWGTQYF. The CDR3 DNA follows: TGTGCCAGCAGCACCCGGGACTGGGGGACCCAGTACTTC.